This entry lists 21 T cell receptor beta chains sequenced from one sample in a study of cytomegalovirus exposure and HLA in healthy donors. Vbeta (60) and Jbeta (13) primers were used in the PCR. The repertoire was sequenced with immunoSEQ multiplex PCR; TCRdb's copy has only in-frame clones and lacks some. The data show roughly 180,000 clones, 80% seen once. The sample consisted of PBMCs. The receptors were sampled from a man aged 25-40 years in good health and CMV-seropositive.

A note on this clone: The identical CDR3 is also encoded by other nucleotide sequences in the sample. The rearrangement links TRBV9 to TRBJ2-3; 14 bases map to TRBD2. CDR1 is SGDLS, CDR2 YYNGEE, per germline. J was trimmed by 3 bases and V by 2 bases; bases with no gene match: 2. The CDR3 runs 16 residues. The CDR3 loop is CASSVGTSGSTDTQYF. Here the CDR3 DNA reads TGTGCCAGCAGCGTTGGGACTAGCGGGAGTACAGATACGCAGTATTTT. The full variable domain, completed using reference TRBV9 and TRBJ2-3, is DSGVTQTPKHLITATGQRVTLRCSPRSGDLSVYWYQQSLDQGLQFLIQYYNGEERAKGNILERFSAQQFPDLHSELNLSSLELGDSALYFCASSVGTSGSTDTQYFGPGTRLTVL.

In DNA, the CDR3 is TGTGCCAGCAGTAAAGTAATGGACATGACAGATACGCAGTATTTT. This gives the protein CASSKVMDMTDTQYF. The V gene is TRBV25-1, the J gene TRBJ2-3, with D possibly TRBD1 on 5 matching bases. Deletions cut 5 bases from V and 3 bases from J, with 15 bases between. Germline V gene data show CDR1 as MGHDK and CDR2 as SYGVNS. The CDR3 sequence is 15 residues long.

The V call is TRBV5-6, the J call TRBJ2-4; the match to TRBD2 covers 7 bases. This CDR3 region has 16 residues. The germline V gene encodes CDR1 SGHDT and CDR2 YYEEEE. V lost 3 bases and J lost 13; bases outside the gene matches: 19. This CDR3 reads CASSSPSRGMGVLQYF. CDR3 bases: TGTGCCAGCAGCTCCCCCTCGCGGGGGATGGGGGTCTTACAGTACTTC.

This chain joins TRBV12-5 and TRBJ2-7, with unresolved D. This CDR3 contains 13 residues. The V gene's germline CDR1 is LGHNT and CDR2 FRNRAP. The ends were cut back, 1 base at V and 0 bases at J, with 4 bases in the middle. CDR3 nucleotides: TGTGCTAGTGGTTTGGCCAGCTCCTACGAGCAGTACTTC. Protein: CASGLASSYEQYF. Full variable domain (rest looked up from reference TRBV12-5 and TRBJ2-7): DARVTQTPRHKVTEMGQEVTMRCQPILGHNTVFWYRQTMMQGLELLAYFRNRAPLDDSGMPKDRFSAEMPDATLATLKIQPSEPRDSAVYFCASGLASSYEQYFGPGTRLTVT.

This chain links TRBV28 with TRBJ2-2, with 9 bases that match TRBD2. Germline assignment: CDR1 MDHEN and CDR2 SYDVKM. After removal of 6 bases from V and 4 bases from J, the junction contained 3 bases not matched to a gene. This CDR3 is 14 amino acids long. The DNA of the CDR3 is TGTGCCAGCAGGCGGGAGGGCCGCACCGGGGAGCTGTTTTTT. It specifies CASRREGRTGELFF.

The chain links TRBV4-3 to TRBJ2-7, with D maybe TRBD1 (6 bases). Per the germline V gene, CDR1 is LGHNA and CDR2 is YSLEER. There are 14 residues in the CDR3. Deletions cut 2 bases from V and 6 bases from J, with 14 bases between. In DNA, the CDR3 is TGCGCCAGCAGCCAAACCGCAGGGGACGGCGAGCAGTACTTC. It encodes CASSQTAGDGEQYF.

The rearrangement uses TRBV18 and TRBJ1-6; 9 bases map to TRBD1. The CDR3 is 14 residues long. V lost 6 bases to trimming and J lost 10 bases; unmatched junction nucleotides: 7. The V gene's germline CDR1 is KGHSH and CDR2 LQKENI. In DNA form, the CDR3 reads TGTGCCAGCTCCTTGGGACAGGGAGAATCACCCCTCCACTTT. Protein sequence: CASSLGQGESPLHF.

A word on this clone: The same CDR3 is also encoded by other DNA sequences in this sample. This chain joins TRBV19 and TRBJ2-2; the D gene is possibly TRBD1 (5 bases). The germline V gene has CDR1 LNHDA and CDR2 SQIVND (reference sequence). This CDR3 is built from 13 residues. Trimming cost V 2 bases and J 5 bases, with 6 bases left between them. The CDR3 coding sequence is TGTGCCAGTAGTATATCAGGGACCGGGGAGCTGTTTTTT. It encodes CASSISGTGELFF.

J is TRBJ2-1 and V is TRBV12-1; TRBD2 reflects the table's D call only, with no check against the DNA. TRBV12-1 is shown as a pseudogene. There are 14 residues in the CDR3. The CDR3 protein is CASRTGTTYNEQFF. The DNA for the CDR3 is TGTGCCAGCAGAACCGGGACTACCTACAATGAGCAGTTCTTC.

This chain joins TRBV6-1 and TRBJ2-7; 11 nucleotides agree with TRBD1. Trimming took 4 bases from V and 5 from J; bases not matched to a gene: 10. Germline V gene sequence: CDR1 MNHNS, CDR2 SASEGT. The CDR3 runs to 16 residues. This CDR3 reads CASSGLTGTGGDEQYF. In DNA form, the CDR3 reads TGTGCCAGCAGTGGATTAACCGGGACAGGGGGGGACGAGCAGTACTTC.

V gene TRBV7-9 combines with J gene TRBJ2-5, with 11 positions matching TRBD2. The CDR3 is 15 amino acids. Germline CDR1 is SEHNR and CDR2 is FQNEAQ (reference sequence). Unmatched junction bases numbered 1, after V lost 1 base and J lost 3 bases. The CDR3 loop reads CASSLGLAGKETQYF. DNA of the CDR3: TGTGCCAGCAGCTTAGGACTAGCGGGGAAAGAGACCCAGTACTTC. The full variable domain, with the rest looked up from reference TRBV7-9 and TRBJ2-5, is DTGVSQNPRHKITKRGQNVTFRCDPISEHNRLYWYRQTLGQGPEFLTYFQNEAQLEKSRLLSDRFSAERPKGSFSTLEIQRTEQGDSAMYLCASSLGLAGKETQYFGPGTRLLVL.

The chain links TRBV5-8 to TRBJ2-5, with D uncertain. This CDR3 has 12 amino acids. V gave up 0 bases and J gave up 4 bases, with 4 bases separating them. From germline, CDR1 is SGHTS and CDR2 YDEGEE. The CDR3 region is CASSLVRETQYF. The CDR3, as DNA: TGTGCCAGCAGCTTGGTCCGAGAGACCCAGTACTTC.

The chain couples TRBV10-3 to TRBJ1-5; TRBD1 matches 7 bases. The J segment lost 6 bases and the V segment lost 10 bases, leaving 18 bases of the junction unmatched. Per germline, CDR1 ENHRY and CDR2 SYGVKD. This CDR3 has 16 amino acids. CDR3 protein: CATSPTMEGAGQPQHF. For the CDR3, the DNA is TGTGCCACCTCGCCTACCATGGAGGGGGCGGGTCAGCCCCAGCATTTT.

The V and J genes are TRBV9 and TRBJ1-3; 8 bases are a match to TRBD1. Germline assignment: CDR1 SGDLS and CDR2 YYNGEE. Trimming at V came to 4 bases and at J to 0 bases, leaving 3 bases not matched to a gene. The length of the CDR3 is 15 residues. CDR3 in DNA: TGTGCCAGCAGCTCAACAGGGGGCTCTGGAAACACCATATATTTT. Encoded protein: CASSSTGGSGNTIYF.

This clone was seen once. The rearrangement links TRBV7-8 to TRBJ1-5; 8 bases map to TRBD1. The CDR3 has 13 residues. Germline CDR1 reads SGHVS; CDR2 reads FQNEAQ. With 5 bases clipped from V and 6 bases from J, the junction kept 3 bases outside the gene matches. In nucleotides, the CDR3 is TGTGCCAGCAGCCGGGACAGGACTCAGCCCCAGCATTTT. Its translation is CASSRDRTQPQHF.

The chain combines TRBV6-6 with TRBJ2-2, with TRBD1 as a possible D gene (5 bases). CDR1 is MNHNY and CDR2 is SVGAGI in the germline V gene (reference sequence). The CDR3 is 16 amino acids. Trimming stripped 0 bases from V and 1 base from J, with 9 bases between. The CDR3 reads CASSYSPGKNTGELFF. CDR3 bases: TGTGCCAGCAGTTACTCGCCAGGGAAGAACACCGGGGAGCTGTTTTTT.

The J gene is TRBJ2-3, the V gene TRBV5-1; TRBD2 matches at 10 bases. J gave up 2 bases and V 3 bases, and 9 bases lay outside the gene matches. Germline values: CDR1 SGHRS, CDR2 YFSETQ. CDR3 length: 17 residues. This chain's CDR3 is CASSSESLAGYTDTQYF. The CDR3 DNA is TGCGCCAGCAGCTCAGAGTCACTAGCGGGGTACACAGATACGCAGTATTTT.

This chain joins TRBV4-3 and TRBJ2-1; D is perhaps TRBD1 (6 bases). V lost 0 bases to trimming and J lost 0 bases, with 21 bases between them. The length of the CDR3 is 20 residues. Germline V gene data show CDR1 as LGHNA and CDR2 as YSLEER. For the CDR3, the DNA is TGCGCCAGCAGCCAAGATCCCGCAGGGGCGAGGGGGAACTCCTACAATGAGCAGTTCTTC. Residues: CASSQDPAGARGNSYNEQFF.

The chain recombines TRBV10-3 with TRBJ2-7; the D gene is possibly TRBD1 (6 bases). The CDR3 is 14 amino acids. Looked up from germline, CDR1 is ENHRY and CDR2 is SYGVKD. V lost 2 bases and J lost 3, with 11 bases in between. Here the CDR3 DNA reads TGTGCCATCAGTGAGGTGACAGGAGGCTACGAGCAGTACTTC. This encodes CAISEVTGGYEQYF.

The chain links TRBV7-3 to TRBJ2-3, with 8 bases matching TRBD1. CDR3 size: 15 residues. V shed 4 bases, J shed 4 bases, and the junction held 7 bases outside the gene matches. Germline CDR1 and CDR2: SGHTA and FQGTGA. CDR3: CASSSRQGLADTQYF. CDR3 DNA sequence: TGTGCCAGCAGCTCAAGACAGGGGTTGGCAGATACGCAGTATTTT.

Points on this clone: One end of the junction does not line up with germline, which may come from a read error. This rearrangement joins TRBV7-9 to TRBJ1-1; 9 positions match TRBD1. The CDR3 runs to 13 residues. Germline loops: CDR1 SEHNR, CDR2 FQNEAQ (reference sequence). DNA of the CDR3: TGTTCCAGCAGCTTAACCCGGACAGGGGTTGCTTTCTTT. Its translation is CSSSLTRTGVAFF. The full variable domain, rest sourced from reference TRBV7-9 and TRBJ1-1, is DTGVSQNPRHKITKRGQNVTFRCDPISEHNRLYWYRQTLGQGPEFLTYFQNEAQLEKSRLLSDRFSAERPKGSFSTLEIQRTEQGDSAMYLCSSSLTRTGVAFFGQGTRLTVV.